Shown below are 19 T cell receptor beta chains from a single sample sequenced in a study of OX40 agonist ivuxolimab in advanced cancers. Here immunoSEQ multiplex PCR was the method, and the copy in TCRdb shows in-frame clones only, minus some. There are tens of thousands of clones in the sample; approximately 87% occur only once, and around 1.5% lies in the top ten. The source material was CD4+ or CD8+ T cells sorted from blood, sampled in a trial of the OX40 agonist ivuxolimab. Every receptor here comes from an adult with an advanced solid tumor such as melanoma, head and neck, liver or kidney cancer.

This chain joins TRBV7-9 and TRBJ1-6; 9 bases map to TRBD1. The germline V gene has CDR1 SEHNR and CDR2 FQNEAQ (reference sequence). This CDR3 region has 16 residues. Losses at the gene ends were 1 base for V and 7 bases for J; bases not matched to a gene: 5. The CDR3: CASSLGDRAVNSPLHF. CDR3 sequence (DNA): TGTGCCAGCAGCTTAGGGGACAGGGCGGTCAATTCACCCCTCCACTTT.

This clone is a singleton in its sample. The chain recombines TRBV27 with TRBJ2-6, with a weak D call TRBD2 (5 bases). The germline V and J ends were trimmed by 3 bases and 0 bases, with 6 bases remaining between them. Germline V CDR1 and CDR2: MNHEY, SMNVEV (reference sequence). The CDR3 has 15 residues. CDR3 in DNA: TGTGCCAGCAGTTTCGAGGGCTCTGGGGCCAACGTCCTGACTTTC. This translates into CASSFEGSGANVLTF.

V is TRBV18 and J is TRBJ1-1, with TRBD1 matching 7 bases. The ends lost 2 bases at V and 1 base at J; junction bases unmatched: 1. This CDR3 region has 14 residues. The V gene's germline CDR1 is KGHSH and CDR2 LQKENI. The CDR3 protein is CASSPTGANTEAFF. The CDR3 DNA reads TGTGCCAGCTCACCAACAGGGGCGAACACTGAAGCTTTCTTT.

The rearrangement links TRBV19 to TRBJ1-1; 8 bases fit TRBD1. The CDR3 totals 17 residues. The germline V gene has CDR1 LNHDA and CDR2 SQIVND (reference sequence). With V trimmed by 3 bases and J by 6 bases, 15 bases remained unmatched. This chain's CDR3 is CASSIIPLGQGDPEAFF. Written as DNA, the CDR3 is TGTGCCAGTAGTATCATCCCGCTCGGACAGGGCGATCCTGAAGCTTTCTTT.

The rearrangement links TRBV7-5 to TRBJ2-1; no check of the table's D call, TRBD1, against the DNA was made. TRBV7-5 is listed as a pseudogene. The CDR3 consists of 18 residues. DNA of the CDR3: TGTGTCAGAAGCTTAGAACCGGGTGAGGGGGTGACCTACAATGAGCAGTTCTTC. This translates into CVRSLEPGEGVTYNEQFF.

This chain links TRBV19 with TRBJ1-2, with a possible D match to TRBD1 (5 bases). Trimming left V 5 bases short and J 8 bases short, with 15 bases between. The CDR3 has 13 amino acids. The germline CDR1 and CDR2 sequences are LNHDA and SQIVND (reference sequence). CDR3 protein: CASSLGTAGGYTF. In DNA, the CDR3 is TGTGCCAGTAGTCTCGGGACGGCGGGGGGCTACACCTTC.

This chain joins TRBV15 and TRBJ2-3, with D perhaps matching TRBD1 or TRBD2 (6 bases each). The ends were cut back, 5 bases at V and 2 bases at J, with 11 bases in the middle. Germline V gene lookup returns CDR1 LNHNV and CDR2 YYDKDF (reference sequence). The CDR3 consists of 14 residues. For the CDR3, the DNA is TGTGCCACCAGCCGAGGGGGGCCCACAGATACGCAGTATTTT. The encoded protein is CATSRGGPTDTQYF.

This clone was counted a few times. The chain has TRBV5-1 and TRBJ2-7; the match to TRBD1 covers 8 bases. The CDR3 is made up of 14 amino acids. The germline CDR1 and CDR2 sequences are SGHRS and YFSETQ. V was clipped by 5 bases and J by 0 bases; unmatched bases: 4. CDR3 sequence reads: CASSLDRDSYEQYF. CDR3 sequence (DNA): TGCGCCAGCAGTCTGGACAGGGACTCCTACGAGCAGTACTTC.

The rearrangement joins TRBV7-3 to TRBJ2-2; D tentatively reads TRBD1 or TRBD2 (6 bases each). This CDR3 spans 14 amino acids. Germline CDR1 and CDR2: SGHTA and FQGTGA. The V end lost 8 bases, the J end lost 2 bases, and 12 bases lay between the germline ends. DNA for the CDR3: TGTGCCAGCTCCCGGGGGCCCAACACCGGGGAGCTGTTTTTT. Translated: CASSRGPNTGELFF.

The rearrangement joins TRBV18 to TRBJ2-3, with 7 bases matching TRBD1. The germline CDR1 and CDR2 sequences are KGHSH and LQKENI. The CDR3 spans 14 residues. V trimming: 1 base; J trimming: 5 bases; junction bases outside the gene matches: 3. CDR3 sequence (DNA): TGTGCCAGCTCACCACAGGGGGCAGAAGATACGCAGTATTTT. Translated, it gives CASSPQGAEDTQYF.

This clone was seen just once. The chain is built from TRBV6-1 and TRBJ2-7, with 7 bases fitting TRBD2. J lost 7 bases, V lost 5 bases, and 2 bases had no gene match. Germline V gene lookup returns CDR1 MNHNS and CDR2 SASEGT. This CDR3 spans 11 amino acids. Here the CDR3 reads CASSYGGEQYF. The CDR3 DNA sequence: TGTGCCAGCAGTTACGGGGGGGAGCAGTACTTC.

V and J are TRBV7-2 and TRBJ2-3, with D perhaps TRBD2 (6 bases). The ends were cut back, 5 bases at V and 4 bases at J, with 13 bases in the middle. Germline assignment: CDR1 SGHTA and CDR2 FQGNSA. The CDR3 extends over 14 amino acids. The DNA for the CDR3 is TGTGCCAGCAGCCTGGATTGGGGGGCAGATACGCAGTATTTT. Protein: CASSLDWGADTQYF. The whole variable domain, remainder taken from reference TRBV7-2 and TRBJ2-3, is GAGVSQSPSNKVTEKGKDVELRCDPISGHTALYWYRQSLGQGLEFLIYFQGNSAPDKSGLPSDRFSAERTGGSVSTLTIQRTQQEDSAVYLCASSLDWGADTQYFGPGTRLTVL.

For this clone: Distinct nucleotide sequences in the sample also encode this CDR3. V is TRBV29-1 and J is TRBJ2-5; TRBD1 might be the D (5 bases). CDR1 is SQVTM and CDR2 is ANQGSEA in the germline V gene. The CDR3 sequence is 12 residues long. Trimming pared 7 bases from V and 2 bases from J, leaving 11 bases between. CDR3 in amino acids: CSAGDRQETQYF. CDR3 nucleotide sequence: TGCAGCGCTGGCGACAGACAAGAGACCCAGTACTTC.

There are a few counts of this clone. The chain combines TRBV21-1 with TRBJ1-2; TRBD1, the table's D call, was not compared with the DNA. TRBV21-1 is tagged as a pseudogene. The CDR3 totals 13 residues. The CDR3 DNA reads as TGTGCCAGGGACAGGGGGATCGACTATGGCTACACCTTC. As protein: CARDRGIDYGYTF.

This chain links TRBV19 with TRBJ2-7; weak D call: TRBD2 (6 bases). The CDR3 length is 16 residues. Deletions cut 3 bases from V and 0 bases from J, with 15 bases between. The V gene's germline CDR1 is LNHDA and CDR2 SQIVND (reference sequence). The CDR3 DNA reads TGTGCCAGTAGTATGAGGGGAGGATATATCTCCTACGAGCAGTACTTC. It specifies CASSMRGGYISYEQYF.

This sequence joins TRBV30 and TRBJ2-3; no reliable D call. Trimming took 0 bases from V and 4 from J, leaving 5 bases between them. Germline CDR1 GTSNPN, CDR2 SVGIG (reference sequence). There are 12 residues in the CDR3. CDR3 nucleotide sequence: TGTGCCTGGAGTGTCACCCCAGATACGCAGTATTTT. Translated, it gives CAWSVTPDTQYF.

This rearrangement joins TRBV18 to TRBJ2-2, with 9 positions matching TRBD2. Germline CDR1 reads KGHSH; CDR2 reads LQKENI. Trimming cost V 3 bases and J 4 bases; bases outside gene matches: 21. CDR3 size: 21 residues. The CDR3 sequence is CASSPPLRYSGSARGTGELFF. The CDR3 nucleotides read TGTGCCAGCTCACCCCCCCTACGATATAGCGGGAGCGCGAGGGGCACCGGGGAGCTGTTTTTT.

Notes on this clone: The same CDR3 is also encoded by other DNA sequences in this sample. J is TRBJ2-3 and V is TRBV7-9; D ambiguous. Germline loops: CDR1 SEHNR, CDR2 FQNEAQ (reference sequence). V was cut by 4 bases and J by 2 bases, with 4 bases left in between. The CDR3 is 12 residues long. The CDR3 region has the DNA TGTGCCAGCAGCTCCCTCACAGATACGCAGTATTTT. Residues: CASSSLTDTQYF.

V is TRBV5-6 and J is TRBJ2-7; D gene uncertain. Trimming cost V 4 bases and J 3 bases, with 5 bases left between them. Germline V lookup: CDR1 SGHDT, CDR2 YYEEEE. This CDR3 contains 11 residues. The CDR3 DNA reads TGTGCCAGCAGCCAGAACTACGAGCAGTACTTC. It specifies CASSQNYEQYF.